This section outlines one TCR beta chain sequence together with its context. The antigen remains unidentified. The sample comes from a study of T cell responses to AZD1222 COVID-19 vaccine. Across the study: Both about-4-week and about-12-week second-dose recipients were combined.

General study results and limits: The donor cohort was predominantly white British with a female majority, and clonal diversity may have been underestimated. Along spike, vaccine-associated CD4 TCRs were found throughout, with dominance at 160-218 and 743-854.

This CDR3 spans 13 amino acids. The V gene lost 8 bases and the J gene lost 0 bases, with 10 bases spanning the gap. CDR1 is LGHNA and CDR2 is YNFKEQ in the germline V gene. Libraries were prepared by immunoSEQ multiplex PCR; TCRdb keeps only in-frame clonotypes and omits some of them. The sample holds about 82,000 clones; just under 90% are singletons and the top ten take approximately 5.7%. Sequenced here: peripheral blood, sampled on day 0 of AZD1222 vaccination. This chain joins TRBV4-2 and TRBJ1-1, with no clear D. The sequence came from an adult in good health. The CDR3 coding sequence is TGTGCCAGCCGGACTGGCATGAACACTGAAGCTTTCTTT. Residues: CASRTGMNTEAFF.